The clone carrying this TCR beta chain occurred a few times. Its target is unknown. RNA transcripts provided the source from which TCR beta CDR3 regions were amplified. TCR CDR3 underwent first-round RT-PCR with the HTBI primer set. Each CDR3 protein gets one entry after TCRdb re-called the multiplex PCR reads with MiXCR. The sample carries a few hundred thousand distinct CDR3 sequences, about 45% recorded once. The data derive from a study of T cells in Graves' hyperthyroidism and ophthalmopathy. This CDR3 has 14 residues. V was pared by 6 bases and J by 5 bases, with 10 bases of the junction left unmatched. Germline V gives CDR1 DFQATT, CDR2 SNEGSKA (reference sequence). When ophthalmopathy did not progress within 18 months, Graves' hyperthyroidism was considered stable. These patients, aged 18 to 65, had recently diagnosed hyperthyroidism lasting under 2 months. Study outcomes and limitations: Most thyroid clonotypes with frequency above 0.001 were detected in blood.

This TCR derives from a woman between 18 and 29 years old with Graves' hyperthyroidism. Sequencing was carried out using peripheral blood or thyroid tissue (not recorded which). The chain combines TRBV20-1 with TRBJ2-3; TRBD2 aligns across 8 bases. The CDR3 region is CSARTREEGDTQYF. CDR3 DNA: TGCAGTGCAAGAACGCGGGAGGAAGGAGATACGCAGTATTTT.